This record covers a single T cell receptor (beta chain). The CDR3 spans 15 residues. The germline CDR1 and CDR2 sequences are SGHTA and FQGNSA. The trim removed 1 base at V and 2 bases at J, leaving 5 bases unmatched. In the source study's methods: Amplification with reference gene primers provided the estimates of nucleated cell counts. Assay: immunoSEQ multiplex PCR; the TCRdb copy retains only in-frame clones and omits some. From that table come the V and J calls and clone size; the DNA was used to work out D and trimming. Of roughly 150,000 clones in the sample, more than 70% were seen once. The sample belongs to a study of blood T cell repertoires in COVID-19. Study-wide context: Specimens from acute and convalescent COVID-19 originated in the United States, Italy and Spain. T cells, B-cell-depleted T cells, or PBMCs provided the cDNA or gDNA that served as material.

The receptor comes from a woman between 45 and 60 years old with acute or convalescent COVID-19. The specimen sequenced was peripheral blood. The rearrangement links TRBV7-2 to TRBJ2-7, with 7 bases that match TRBD2. CDR3 residues: CASSLGLATTYEQYF. The CDR3, as DNA: TGTGCCAGCAGCTTAGGACTAGCAACCACCTACGAGCAGTACTTC.